This entry lists 20 T cell receptor beta chains sequenced from one sample in a study of T cell repertoires in ileal Crohn's disease. Libraries were prepared by immunoSEQ multiplex PCR; TCRdb keeps only in-frame clonotypes and omits some of them. The sample has around 8,100 clones, roughly 79% seen once. Sequenced: ileal tissue. Receptors were obtained from an adult with Crohn's disease.

This rearrangement joins TRBV6-6 to TRBJ2-1, with TRBD2 matching over 7 bases. V was pared by 2 bases and J by 8 bases, with 6 bases of the junction left unmatched. Germline V gene sequence: CDR1 MNHNY, CDR2 SVGAGI (reference sequence). The CDR3 is 14 residues long. This chain's CDR3 is CASSYGRDGDEQFF. The DNA of the CDR3 is TGTGCCAGCAGTTACGGGAGGGACGGCGATGAGCAGTTCTTC.

The chain carries TRBV4-1 and TRBJ2-1; possible D gene TRBD2, 5 bases. From germline, CDR1 is MGHRA and CDR2 YSYEKL. Trimming cost V 1 base and J 9 bases, with 19 bases left between them. The CDR3 runs 16 residues. CDR3: CASSQVRGRLLIEQFF. The CDR3 coding sequence is TGCGCCAGCAGCCAAGTCCGTGGGAGACTCTTGATTGAGCAGTTCTTC.

V usage is TRBV29-1 and J usage is TRBJ1-5, with 12 bases lining up with TRBD1. The CDR3 extends over 20 amino acids. V trimming: 7 bases; J trimming: 2 bases; junction bases outside the gene matches: 21. CDR1 and CDR2 from the germline V gene are SQVTM and ANQGSEA. For the CDR3, the DNA is TGCAGCGCCACAAGGCCGGGACAGGGGGCGGATGATATCGGCAATCAGCCCCAGCATTTT. Translated: CSATRPGQGADDIGNQPQHF.

V usage is TRBV11-2 and J usage is TRBJ2-3; D is uncertain. Per germline, CDR1 SGHAT and CDR2 FQNNGV. V dropped 0 bases and J dropped 4 bases, with 8 bases sitting between them. CDR3 size: 14 residues. The CDR3 DNA sequence: TGTGCCAGCAGCTTAGAAGGCGGTTCAGATACGCAGTATTTT. Protein: CASSLEGGSDTQYF.

For the CDR3, the DNA is TGTGCCAGTAGTATACGACAGGATGGCTACACCTTC. This codes for CASSIRQDGYTF. The chain links TRBV19 to TRBJ1-2; D might be TRBD1 (6 bases). Trimming pared 2 bases from V and 6 bases from J, leaving 7 bases between. The germline CDR1 and CDR2 sequences are LNHDA and SQIVND (reference sequence). This CDR3 comprises 12 residues.

This CDR3 is CASSRDREETQYF. The CDR3 DNA reads TGTGCCAGCTCGAGAGACAGGGAAGAGACCCAGTACTTC. This rearrangement joins TRBV18 to TRBJ2-5; 7 bases map to TRBD1. Germline lookup yields CDR1 KGHSH and CDR2 LQKENI. V was clipped by 6 bases and J by 3 bases; unmatched bases: 4. The CDR3 is 13 residues long.

This chain links TRBV7-2 with TRBJ1-1; D remains unclear. Germline CDR1 and CDR2: SGHTA and FQGNSA. The CDR3 has 14 amino acids. The V and J ends lost 8 bases and 6 bases respectively, with 19 bases between them. The CDR3 nucleotides read TGTGCCAGCCGTCCCACAACCCGTTACGCTGAAGCTTTCTTT. This codes for CASRPTTRYAEAFF.

V is TRBV5-4 and J is TRBJ2-7; perhaps TRBD2 as D (5 bases). This CDR3 comprises 16 residues. V was shortened by 0 bases and J by 2 bases, with 15 bases between the two germline ends. Looked up from germline, CDR1 is SGHNT and CDR2 is YYREEE (reference sequence). This chain's CDR3 is CASSLARGSPPYEQYF. As DNA, the CDR3 is TGTGCCAGCAGCTTGGCCCGGGGATCCCCTCCCTACGAGCAGTACTTC.

The chain employs TRBV29-1 and TRBJ2-1, with 13 bases matching TRBD2. The CDR3 contains 15 residues. The V segment lost 5 bases and the J segment 7 bases; nucleotides outside the gene matches: 8. Per germline, CDR1 SQVTM and CDR2 ANQGSEA. CDR3 nucleotides: TGCAGCGTTAGAAGACTAGCGGGAGGAGGGAATGAGCAGTTCTTC. Protein product: CSVRRLAGGGNEQFF.

The rearrangement joins TRBV6-1 to TRBJ2-5, with TRBD1 as a possible D gene (6 bases). V shed 4 bases and J shed 3 bases, with 12 bases lying between them. Looked up from germline, CDR1 is MNHNS and CDR2 is SASEGT. The CDR3 runs 14 residues. For the CDR3, the DNA is TGTGCCAGCAGTGTGGTGGGGGCTGAAGAGACCCAGTACTTC. It specifies CASSVVGAEETQYF.

This clone has only a few counts. This sequence joins TRBV27 and TRBJ1-1, with 8 nucleotides matching TRBD1. Germline V lookup: CDR1 MNHEY, CDR2 SMNVEV (reference sequence). J was trimmed by 6 bases and V by 3 bases; bases with no gene match: 6. This CDR3 contains 14 residues. CDR3 region: CASSLDRAGSEAFF. The CDR3 DNA reads as TGTGCCAGCAGTTTGGACAGGGCAGGGTCTGAAGCTTTCTTT.

The chain combines TRBV9 with TRBJ2-2; weak D call: TRBD1 (5 bases). Germline-derived CDR1 and CDR2 are SGDLS and YYNGEE. The CDR3 loop spans 13 amino acids. The V and J ends lost 4 bases and 4 bases respectively, with 8 bases between them. The CDR3 reads CASSLTVTGELFF. The CDR3 bases are TGTGCCAGCAGCCTGACAGTCACCGGGGAGCTGTTTTTT. The full variable domain, completed using reference TRBV9 and TRBJ2-2, is DSGVTQTPKHLITATGQRVTLRCSPRSGDLSVYWYQQSLDQGLQFLIQYYNGEERAKGNILERFSAQQFPDLHSELNLSSLELGDSALYFCASSLTVTGELFFGEGSRLTVL.

This clone was recorded a few times. The gene calls are TRBV5-1 and TRBJ2-1; the match to TRBD2 covers 13 bases. In germline, CDR1 is SGHRS, CDR2 YFSETQ. With 0 bases clipped from V and 8 bases from J, the junction kept 2 bases outside the gene matches. The CDR3 is 15 amino acids. The CDR3 nucleotides are TGCGCCAGCAGCTTGGGACTAGCGGGAGGCCATGAGCAGTTCTTC. Amino acids: CASSLGLAGGHEQFF.

The chain carries TRBV19 and TRBJ1-1; maybe TRBD1 (6 bases). CDR1 and CDR2 (germline): LNHDA, SQIVND (reference sequence). Trimming pared 3 bases from V and 1 base from J, leaving 9 bases between. This CDR3 has 14 residues. For the CDR3, the DNA is TGTGCCAGTAGTATGGGGGCAGGGAACACTGAAGCTTTCTTT. Its translation: CASSMGAGNTEAFF.

J is TRBJ1-6 and V is TRBV7-2, with D unresolved. CDR1 and CDR2 (germline): SGHTA, FQGNSA. This CDR3 spans 14 amino acids. V dropped 3 bases and J dropped 7 bases, with 10 bases sitting between them. CDR3 coding DNA: TGTGCCAGCAGCTTCATGCGGGGAAATTCACCCCTCCACTTT. Amino acid sequence: CASSFMRGNSPLHF.

CDR3 DNA: TGCAGCGGCCGAGCGGGCGGACAAGAGACCCAGTACTTC. Protein product: CSGRAGGQETQYF. This chain connects TRBV29-1 to TRBJ2-5; the D gene is possibly TRBD2 (6 bases). V gave up 7 bases and J gave up 2 bases, with 14 bases separating them. The CDR3 spans 13 residues. CDR1 is SQVTM, CDR2 ANQGSEA, per germline.

The chain links TRBV9 to TRBJ2-1, with D possibly being TRBD2 (6 bases). Trimming left V 5 bases short and J 2 bases short, with 11 bases between. Germline assignment: CDR1 SGDLS and CDR2 YYNGEE. The CDR3 has 14 amino acids. The CDR3 here is CASSLGSTYNEQFF. CDR3 DNA: TGTGCCAGCAGTCTCGGGAGTACCTACAATGAGCAGTTCTTC. Variable domain in full (rest from reference TRBV9 and TRBJ2-1): DSGVTQTPKHLITATGQRVTLRCSPRSGDLSVYWYQQSLDQGLQFLIQYYNGEERAKGNILERFSAQQFPDLHSELNLSSLELGDSALYFCASSLGSTYNEQFFGPGTRLTVL.

The chain recombines TRBV2 with TRBJ2-3; unclear D gene. The CDR3 length is 14 residues. V was clipped by 7 bases and J by 4 bases, with 15 bases between them. From germline, CDR1 is SNHLY and CDR2 FYNNEI. CDR3 amino acids: CASTPLGQSDTQYF. CDR3 sequence (DNA): TGTGCCAGCACTCCGCTAGGCCAGTCAGATACGCAGTATTTT.

This chain connects TRBV27 to TRBJ2-7; 7 bases align to TRBD2. Losses at the gene ends were 4 bases for V and 6 bases for J; bases not matched to a gene: 12. The CDR3 extends over 15 amino acids. The germline V gene encodes CDR1 MNHEY and CDR2 SMNVEV (reference sequence). DNA for the CDR3: TGTGCCAGCAGTTACCTAGCGGATTCCGAAAGCGAGCAGTACTTC. Protein: CASSYLADSESEQYF.

Concerning this clone itself: The same CDR3 is also encoded by other DNA sequences in this sample. The gene calls are TRBV11-3 and TRBJ2-7; 7 positions agree with TRBD2. The CDR3 has 15 amino acids. J gave up 1 base and V 3 bases, and 6 bases lay outside the gene matches. Germline assignment: CDR1 SGHNT and CDR2 YENEEA. For the CDR3, the DNA is TGTGCCAGCAGCTTGGGGCTAGCGGAATCCTACGAGCAGTACTTC. Amino acids: CASSLGLAESYEQYF. Looking up the rest from reference TRBV11-3 and TRBJ2-7 gives the full variable domain: EAGVVQSPRYKIIEKKQPVAFWCNPISGHNTLYWYLQNLGQGPELLIRYENEEAVDDSQLPKDRFSAERLKGVDSTLKIQPAELGDSAVYLCASSLGLAESYEQYFGPGTRLTVT.